This T cell receptor beta chain was profiled in a study of graft-versus-host responses after intestinal transplantation. The germline gives CDR1 LNHDA, CDR2 SQIVND (reference sequence). The CDR3 length is 15 residues. V shed 3 bases and J shed 8 bases, with 19 bases lying between them. TCRdb's table, derived via immunoSEQ multiplex PCR, lists solely in-frame clones and lacks some. This table has around 23,000 clones, over 90% appearing once. There are a few counts of this clone. J is TRBJ1-2 and V is TRBV19, with D uncertain. The receptor comes from a human patient who received an intestinal transplant, so some T cells may come from the graft donor. Specimen: PBMCs, collected 18 days after transplant. The CDR3 is CASSMTTIPTRGYTF. The CDR3 DNA reads TGTGCCAGTAGTATGACGACTATACCTACGCGCGGCTACACCTTC.